The clone carrying this T cell receptor (beta chain) occurred a few times. The record originates from a study of T-cell reconstitution after alpha-beta-depleted transplantation in children. Unique molecular identifiers tagged the TCRbeta library. TCRdb independently ran MiXCR on the PCR reads; one entry per CDR3 protein. The data show 500,000 or so distinct CDR3 sequences, 32% seen once. CDR3 length: 15 residues. The V end lost 6 bases, the J end lost 0 bases, and 14 bases lay between the germline ends. This receptor was obtained from a human donor who donated a stem cell graft to a child with aplastic anemia. The J gene is TRBJ1-2, the V gene TRBV12-3 or TRBV12-4, with D possibly being TRBD1 (6 bases). The material was PBMCs from the stem cell graft donor, obtained from the stem cell graft. The CDR3 sequence: CASSTGQPTNYGYTF. As DNA, the CDR3 is TGTGCCAGCAGCACCGGACAGCCCACTAACTATGGCTACACCTTC.